This TCR beta chain emerged from a study of CD8 T cells in Susac syndrome. Study-wide background: Blood was drawn from Susac syndrome patients while they were therapy-naive, on corticosteroids, or on intravenous immunoglobulin alone.

Random hexamers were used to reverse transcribe the RNA input (roughly 0.5 to 1 ug). An immunoSEQ multiplex PCR amplified TCR beta CDR3 over 54 Vbeta and 13 Jbeta. TCRdb passed the immunoSEQ multiplex PCR reads through MiXCR, listing each CDR3 protein once. The sample lists more than 200,000 distinct CDR3 sequences; around 93% were seen once. In Susac syndrome patients, recently defined diagnostic criteria for definite or probable disease were met. The CDR3 spans 15 residues. The V segment lost 5 bases and the J segment 4 bases; nucleotides outside the gene matches: 9. The clonotype originates from a human donor with Susac syndrome. V gene TRBV12-3 or TRBV12-4 combines with J gene TRBJ1-1; 8 positions agree with TRBD1. Material: CD4+ T cells from PBMCs. The DNA for the CDR3 is TGTGCCAGCAGTCGCAGGGGGCGCGGGGGCACTGAAGCTTTCTTT. Its translation: CASSRRGRGGTEAFF.